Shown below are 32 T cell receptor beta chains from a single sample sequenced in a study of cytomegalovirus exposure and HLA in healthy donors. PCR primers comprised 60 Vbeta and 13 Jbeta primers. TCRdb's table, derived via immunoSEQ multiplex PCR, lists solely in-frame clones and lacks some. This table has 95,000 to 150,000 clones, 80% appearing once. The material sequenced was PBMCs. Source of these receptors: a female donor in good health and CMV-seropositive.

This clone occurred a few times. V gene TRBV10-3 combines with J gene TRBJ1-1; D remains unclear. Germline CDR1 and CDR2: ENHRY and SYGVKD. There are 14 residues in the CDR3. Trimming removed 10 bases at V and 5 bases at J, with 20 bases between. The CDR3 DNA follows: TGTGCCAGACTAAGGGATGAAAGACGGACTGAAGCTTTCTTT. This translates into CARLRDERRTEAFF.

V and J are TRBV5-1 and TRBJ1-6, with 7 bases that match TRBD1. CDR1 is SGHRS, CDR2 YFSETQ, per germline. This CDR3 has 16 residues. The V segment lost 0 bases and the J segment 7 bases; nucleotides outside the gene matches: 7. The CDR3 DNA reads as TGCGCCAGCAGCTTGGAAACGGGACAGCACAATTCACCCCTCCACTTT. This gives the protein CASSLETGQHNSPLHF. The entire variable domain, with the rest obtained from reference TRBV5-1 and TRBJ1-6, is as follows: KAGVTQTPRYLIKTRGQQVTLSCSPISGHRSVSWYQQTPGQGLQFLFEYFSETQRNKGNFPGRFSGRQFSNSRSEMNVSTLELGDSALYLCASSLETGQHNSPLHFGNGTRLTVT.

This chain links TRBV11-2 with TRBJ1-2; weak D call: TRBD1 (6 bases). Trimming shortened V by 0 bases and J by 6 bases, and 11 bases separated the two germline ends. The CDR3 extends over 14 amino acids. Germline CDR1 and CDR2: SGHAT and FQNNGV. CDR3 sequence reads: CASSLEGQKDGYTF. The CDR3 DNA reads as TGTGCCAGCAGCTTAGAGGGACAAAAGGATGGCTACACCTTC.

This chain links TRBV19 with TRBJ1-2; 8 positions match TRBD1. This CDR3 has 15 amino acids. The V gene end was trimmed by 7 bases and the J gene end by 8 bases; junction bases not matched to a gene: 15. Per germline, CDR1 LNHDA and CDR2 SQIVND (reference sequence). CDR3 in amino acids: CASTGRAGGRRGYTF. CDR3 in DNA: TGTGCCAGTACAGGGAGGGCAGGGGGCCGTAGGGGCTACACCTTC.

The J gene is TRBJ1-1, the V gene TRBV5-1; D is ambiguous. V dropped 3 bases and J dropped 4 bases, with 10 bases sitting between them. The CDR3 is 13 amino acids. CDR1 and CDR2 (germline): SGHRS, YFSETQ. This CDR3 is CASSYGGSTEAFF. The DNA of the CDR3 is TGCGCCAGCAGCTATGGAGGGAGCACTGAAGCTTTCTTT.

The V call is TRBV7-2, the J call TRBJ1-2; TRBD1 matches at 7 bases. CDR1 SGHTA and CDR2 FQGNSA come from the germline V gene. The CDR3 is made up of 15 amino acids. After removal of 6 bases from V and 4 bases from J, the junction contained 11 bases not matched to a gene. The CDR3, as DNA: TGTGCCAGCAGTCCCTCCGGACAGGCCCTCTATGGCTACACCTTC. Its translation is CASSPSGQALYGYTF. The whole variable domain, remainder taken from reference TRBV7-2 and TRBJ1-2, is GAGVSQSPSNKVTEKGKDVELRCDPISGHTALYWYRQSLGQGLEFLIYFQGNSAPDKSGLPSDRFSAERTGGSVSTLTIQRTQQEDSAVYLCASSPSGQALYGYTFGSGTRLTVV.

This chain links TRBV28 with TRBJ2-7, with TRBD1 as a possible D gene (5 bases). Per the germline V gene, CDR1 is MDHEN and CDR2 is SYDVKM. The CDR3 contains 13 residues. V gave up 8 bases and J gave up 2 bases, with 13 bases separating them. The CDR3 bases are TGTGCCAGCGTATCTCAGGGTCCCTACGAGCAGTACTTC. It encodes CASVSQGPYEQYF.

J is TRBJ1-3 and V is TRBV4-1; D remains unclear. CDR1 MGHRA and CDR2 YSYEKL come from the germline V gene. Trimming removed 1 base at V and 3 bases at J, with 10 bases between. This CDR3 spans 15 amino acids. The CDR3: CASSQGSTFGNTIYF. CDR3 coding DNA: TGCGCCAGCAGCCAAGGCAGTACGTTTGGAAACACCATATATTTT.

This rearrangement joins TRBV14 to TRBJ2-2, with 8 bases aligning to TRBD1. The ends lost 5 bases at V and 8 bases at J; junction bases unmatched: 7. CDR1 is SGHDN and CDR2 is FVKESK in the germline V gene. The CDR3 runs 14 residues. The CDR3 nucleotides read TGTGCCAGCAGCTTCCAGACAGGGGTGGGGGAGCTGTTTTTT. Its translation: CASSFQTGVGELFF.

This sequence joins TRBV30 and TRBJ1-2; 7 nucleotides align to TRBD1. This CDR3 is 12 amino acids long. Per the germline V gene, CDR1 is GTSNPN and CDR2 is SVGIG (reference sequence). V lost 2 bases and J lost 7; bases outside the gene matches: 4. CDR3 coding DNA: TGTGCCTGGAGTCTTACAGGGGCTGGCTACACCTTC. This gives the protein CAWSLTGAGYTF.

Here the CDR3 reads CASSYSGGSGNTIYF. CDR3 nucleotide sequence: TGTGCCAGCAGTTACTCTGGAGGGTCCGGAAACACCATATATTTT. V gene TRBV6-5 combines with J gene TRBJ1-3; D gene uncertain. Deletions cut 0 bases from V and 4 bases from J, with 10 bases between. The germline V gene has CDR1 MNHEY and CDR2 SVGAGI. This CDR3 has 15 amino acids.

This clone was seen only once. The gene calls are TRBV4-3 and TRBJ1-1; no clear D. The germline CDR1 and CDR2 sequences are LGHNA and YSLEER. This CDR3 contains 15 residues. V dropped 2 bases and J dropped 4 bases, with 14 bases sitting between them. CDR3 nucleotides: TGCGCCAGCAGCCAAAACCCCGGGATCGGCACTGAAGCTTTCTTT. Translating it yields CASSQNPGIGTEAFF.

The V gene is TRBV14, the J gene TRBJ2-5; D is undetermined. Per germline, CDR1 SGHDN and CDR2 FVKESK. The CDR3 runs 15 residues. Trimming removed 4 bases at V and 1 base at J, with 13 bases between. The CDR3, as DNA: TGTGCCAGCAGCCCGTCGATGCGGTTCCAAGAGACCCAGTACTTC. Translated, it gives CASSPSMRFQETQYF. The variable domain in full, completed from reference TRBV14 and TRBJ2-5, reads EAGVTQFPSHSVIEKGQTVTLRCDPISGHDNLYWYRRVMGKEIKFLLHFVKESKQDESGMPNNRFLAERTGGTYSTLKVQPAELEDSGVYFCASSPSMRFQETQYFGPGTRLLVL.

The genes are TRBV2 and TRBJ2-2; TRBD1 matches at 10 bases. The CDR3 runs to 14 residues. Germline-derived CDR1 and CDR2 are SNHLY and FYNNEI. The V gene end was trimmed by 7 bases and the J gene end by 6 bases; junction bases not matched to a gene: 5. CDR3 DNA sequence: TGTGCCAGCAACCCGGGACAGGGGTCCGGGGAGCTGTTTTTT. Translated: CASNPGQGSGELFF.

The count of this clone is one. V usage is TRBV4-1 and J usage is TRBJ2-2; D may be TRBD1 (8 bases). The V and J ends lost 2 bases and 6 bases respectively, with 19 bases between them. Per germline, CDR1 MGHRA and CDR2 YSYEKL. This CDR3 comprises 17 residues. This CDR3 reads CASSQIIQGGKAGELFF. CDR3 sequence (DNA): TGCGCCAGCAGCCAAATAATACAGGGGGGGAAAGCCGGGGAGCTGTTTTTT.

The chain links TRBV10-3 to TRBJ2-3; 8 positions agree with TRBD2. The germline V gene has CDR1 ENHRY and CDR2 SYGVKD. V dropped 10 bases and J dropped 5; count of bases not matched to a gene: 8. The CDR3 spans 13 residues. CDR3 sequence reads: CATGSGGEDTQYF. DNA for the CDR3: TGTGCCACCGGGAGCGGGGGCGAAGATACGCAGTATTTT.

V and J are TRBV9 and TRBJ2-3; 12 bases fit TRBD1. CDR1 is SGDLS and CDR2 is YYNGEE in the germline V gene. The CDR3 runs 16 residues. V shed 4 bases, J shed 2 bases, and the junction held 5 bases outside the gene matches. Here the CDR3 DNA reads TGTGCCAGCAGCCCAGGGGACAGGGGGCACACAGATACGCAGTATTTT. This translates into CASSPGDRGHTDTQYF. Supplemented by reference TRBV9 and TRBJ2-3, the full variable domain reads DSGVTQTPKHLITATGQRVTLRCSPRSGDLSVYWYQQSLDQGLQFLIQYYNGEERAKGNILERFSAQQFPDLHSELNLSSLELGDSALYFCASSPGDRGHTDTQYFGPGTRLTVL.

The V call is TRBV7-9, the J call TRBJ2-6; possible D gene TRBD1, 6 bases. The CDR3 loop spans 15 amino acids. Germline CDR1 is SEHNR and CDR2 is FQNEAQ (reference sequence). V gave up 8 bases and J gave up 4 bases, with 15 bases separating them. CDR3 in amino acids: CASPRGLVGANVLTF. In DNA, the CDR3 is TGTGCCAGCCCTAGGGGGTTGGTCGGGGCCAACGTCCTGACTTTC.

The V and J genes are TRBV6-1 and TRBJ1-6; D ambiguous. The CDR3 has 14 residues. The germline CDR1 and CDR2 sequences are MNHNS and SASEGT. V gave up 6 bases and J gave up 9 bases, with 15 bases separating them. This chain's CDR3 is CASSEVGLVSPLHF. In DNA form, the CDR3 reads TGTGCCAGCAGCGAGGTAGGACTGGTTTCACCCCTCCACTTT.

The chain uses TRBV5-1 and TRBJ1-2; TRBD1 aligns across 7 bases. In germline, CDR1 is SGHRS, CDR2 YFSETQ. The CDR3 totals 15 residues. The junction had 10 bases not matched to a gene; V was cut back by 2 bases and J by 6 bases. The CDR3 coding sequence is TGCGCCAGCAGCTTTGAGGGGGCGACTCCCCATGGCTACACCTTC. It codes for CASSFEGATPHGYTF.

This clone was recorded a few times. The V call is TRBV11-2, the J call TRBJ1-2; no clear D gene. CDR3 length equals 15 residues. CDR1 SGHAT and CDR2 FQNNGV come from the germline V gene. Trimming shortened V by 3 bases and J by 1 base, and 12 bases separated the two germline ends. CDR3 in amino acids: CASSLLSTSNYGYTF. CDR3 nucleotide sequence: TGTGCCAGCAGCTTGTTAAGCACGAGTAACTATGGCTACACCTTC.

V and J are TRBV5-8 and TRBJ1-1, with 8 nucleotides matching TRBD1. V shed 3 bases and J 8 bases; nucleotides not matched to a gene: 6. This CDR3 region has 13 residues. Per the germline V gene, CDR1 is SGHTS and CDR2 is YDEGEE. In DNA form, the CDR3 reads TGTGCCAGCAGCTCGGACAGGGCTAAAGAAGCTTTCTTT. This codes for CASSSDRAKEAFF.

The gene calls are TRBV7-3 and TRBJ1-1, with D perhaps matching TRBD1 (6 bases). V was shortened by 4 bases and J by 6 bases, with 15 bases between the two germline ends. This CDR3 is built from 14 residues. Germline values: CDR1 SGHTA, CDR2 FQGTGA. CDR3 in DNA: TGTGCCAGCAGCTCGGGACATAGTAACGCTGAAGCTTTCTTT. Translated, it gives CASSSGHSNAEAFF.

As DNA, the CDR3 is TGTGCCAGCAGCTCCCGGGGGGGCTGGGAGCCCCAGCATTTT. It yields the protein CASSSRGGWEPQHF. The V and J genes are TRBV9 and TRBJ1-5; D is perhaps TRBD1 (6 bases). The V end lost 4 bases, the J end lost 8 bases, and 16 bases lay between the germline ends. Germline lookup yields CDR1 SGDLS and CDR2 YYNGEE. The CDR3 is 14 residues long.

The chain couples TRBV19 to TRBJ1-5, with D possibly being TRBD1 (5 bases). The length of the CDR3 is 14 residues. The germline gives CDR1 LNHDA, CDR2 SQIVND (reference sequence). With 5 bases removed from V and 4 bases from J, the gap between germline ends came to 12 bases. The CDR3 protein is CASSVTVLNQPQHF. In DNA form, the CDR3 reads TGTGCCAGTAGTGTGACAGTTTTAAATCAGCCCCAGCATTTT.

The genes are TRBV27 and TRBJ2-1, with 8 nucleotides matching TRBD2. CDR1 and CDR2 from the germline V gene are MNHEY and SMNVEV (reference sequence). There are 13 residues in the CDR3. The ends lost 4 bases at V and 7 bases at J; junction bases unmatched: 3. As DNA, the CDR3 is TGTGCCAGCAGTTCGGGACTAGTGAATGAGCAGTTCTTC. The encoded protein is CASSSGLVNEQFF.

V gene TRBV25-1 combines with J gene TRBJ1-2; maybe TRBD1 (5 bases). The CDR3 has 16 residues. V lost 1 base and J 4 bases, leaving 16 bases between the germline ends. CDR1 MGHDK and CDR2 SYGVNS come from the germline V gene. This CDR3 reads CASSESGGLEVYGYTF. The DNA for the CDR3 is TGTGCCAGCAGTGAATCCGGGGGTCTGGAGGTCTATGGCTACACCTTC.

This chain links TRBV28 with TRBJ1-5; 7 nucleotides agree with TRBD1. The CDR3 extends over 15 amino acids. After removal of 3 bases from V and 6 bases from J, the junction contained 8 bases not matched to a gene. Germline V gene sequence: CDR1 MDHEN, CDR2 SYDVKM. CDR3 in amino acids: CASSFAAGGSQPQHF. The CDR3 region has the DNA TGTGCCAGCAGTTTCGCCGCAGGGGGAAGTCAGCCCCAGCATTTT.

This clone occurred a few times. CDR3 loop: CASSPGADNYGYTF. CDR3 nucleotide sequence: TGTGCCAGCAGTCCAGGGGCCGATAACTATGGCTACACCTTC. The chain has TRBV7-3 and TRBJ1-2, with D possibly matching TRBD1 (6 bases). Germline loops: CDR1 SGHTA, CDR2 FQGTGA. There are 14 residues in the CDR3. The V and J ends lost 6 bases and 1 base respectively, with 12 bases between them.

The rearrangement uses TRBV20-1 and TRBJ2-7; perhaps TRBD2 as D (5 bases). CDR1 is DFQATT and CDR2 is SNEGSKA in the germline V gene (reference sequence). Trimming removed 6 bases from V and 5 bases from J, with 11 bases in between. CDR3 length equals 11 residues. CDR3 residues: CSAPRRNEQYF. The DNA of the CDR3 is TGCAGTGCCCCGAGGAGGAACGAGCAGTACTTC.

The DNA for the CDR3 is TGTGCCAGCAGTTCCCAAACAGCCCCTAGCACAGATACGCAGTATTTT. Amino acids: CASSSQTAPSTDTQYF. V and J are TRBV6-5 and TRBJ2-3, with D unclear. The CDR3 contains 16 residues. From germline, CDR1 is MNHEY and CDR2 SVGAGI. The V end lost 4 bases, the J end lost 0 bases, and 14 bases lay between the germline ends.

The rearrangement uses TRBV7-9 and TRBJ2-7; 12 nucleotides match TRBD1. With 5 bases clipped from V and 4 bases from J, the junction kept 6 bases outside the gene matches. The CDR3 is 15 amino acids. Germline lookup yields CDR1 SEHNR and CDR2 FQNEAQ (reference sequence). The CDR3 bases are TGTGCCAGCAGCCAGGGACAGGGGGCTTCGTACGAGCAGTACTTC. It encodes CASSQGQGASYEQYF.